Below, 18 T cell receptor beta chains from the same sample are listed, as sequenced in a study of T cells in Graves' hyperthyroidism and ophthalmopathy. RNA transcripts gave rise to amplified TCR beta CDR3 regions. The primer set for the first-round RT-PCR of the TCR CDR3 was HTBI. In TCRdb, the multiplex PCR reads were re-called with MiXCR into one record per CDR3 protein. The sample lists around 700,000 distinct CDR3 sequences; approximately 36% were seen once. The material sequenced was blood. The receptors were sampled from a woman in her thirties or forties with Graves' hyperthyroidism.

The chain has TRBV10-1 and TRBJ2-2; no reliable D call. Germline CDR1 and CDR2: WNHNN and SYGVQD (reference sequence). This CDR3 spans 12 amino acids. V shed 2 bases and J shed 6 bases, with 4 bases lying between them. The CDR3 coding sequence is TGCGCCAGCAGTGAGGTTTCCGGGGAGCTGTTTTTT. Amino acid sequence: CASSEVSGELFF.

Points on this clonotype: A junction boundary mismatches the germline segment, possibly from a read error. The V and J genes are TRBV5-1 and TRBJ2-3; TRBD1 agrees at 8 bases. CDR3 length equals 14 residues. CDR1 and CDR2 (germline): SGHRS, YFSETQ. CDR3 sequence (DNA): TGTGCCAGCAGCCAGACAGGGGAGTCAGATACGCAGTATTTT. Translation gives CASSQTGESDTQYF.

The chain couples TRBV7-2 to TRBJ1-6; TRBD1 might be the D (5 bases). Germline values: CDR1 SGHTA, CDR2 FQGNSA. Trimming pared 6 bases from V and 4 bases from J, leaving 22 bases between. The CDR3 totals 18 residues. The CDR3 protein is CASRSGREHMGYNSPLHF. CDR3 bases: TGTGCCAGCAGATCGGGCAGGGAGCATATGGGTTATAATTCACCCCTCCACTTT.

This chain joins TRBV14 and TRBJ1-2, with D tentatively TRBD1 (6 bases). The CDR3 covers 16 residues. The germline gives CDR1 SGHDN, CDR2 FVKESK. With 1 base removed from V and 0 bases from J, the gap between germline ends came to 12 bases. CDR3 sequence: CASSQARGATNYGYTF. The CDR3 DNA follows: TGTGCCAGCAGCCAAGCACGGGGGGCGACTAACTATGGCTACACCTTC.

This clonotype has at least ten counts. The chain combines TRBV7-2 with TRBJ2-6, with D perhaps matching TRBD1 (5 bases). The CDR3 runs to 19 residues. Trimming took off 0 bases at V and 5 bases at J, with 20 bases between the two ends. The germline V gene has CDR1 SGHTA and CDR2 FQGNSA. The CDR3 DNA follows: TGTGCCAGCAGCTTAGCGGTGGGGCGGCTATTCGGGCGGGCCAACGTCCTGACTTTC. This gives the protein CASSLAVGRLFGRANVLTF.

This clonotype showed up many times. The chain uses TRBV29-1 and TRBJ2-6, with 7 bases that match TRBD2. The CDR3 length is 18 residues. Per the germline V gene, CDR1 is SQVTM and CDR2 is ANQGSEA. V trimming: 2 bases; J trimming: 0 bases; junction bases outside the gene matches: 10. This CDR3 reads CSVEIRGRESSGANVLTF. The CDR3 DNA sequence: TGCAGCGTTGAAATCCGTGGGAGGGAGAGCTCTGGGGCCAACGTCCTGACTTTC.

The J gene is TRBJ1-1, the V gene TRBV7-8, with TRBD1 identical over 9 bases. The germline V gene encodes CDR1 SGHVS and CDR2 FQNEAQ. The V segment lost 1 base and the J segment 5 bases; nucleotides outside the gene matches: 8. The CDR3 is 16 amino acids. CDR3 protein: CASSLVMGTGSTEAFF. The CDR3 DNA follows: TGTGCCAGCAGCTTAGTGATGGGGACAGGGTCGACTGAAGCTTTCTTT.

V usage is TRBV11-2 and J usage is TRBJ1-2; 7 bases fit TRBD1. This CDR3 is built from 16 residues. Trimming cost V 5 bases and J 4 bases; bases outside gene matches: 13. Germline CDR1 is SGHAT and CDR2 is FQNNGV. In DNA, the CDR3 is TGTGCCAGCAGCCAGGCCTCCCCAGGGGGAGGCTATGGCTACACCTTC. It translates to CASSQASPGGGYGYTF.

Note on this clonotype: This sequence may be a read error, since a much larger clone differs from it by one base. This chain joins TRBV12-3 or TRBV12-4 and TRBJ1-5, with D possibly being TRBD1 (5 bases). The CDR3 runs to 15 residues. The V gene lost 6 bases and the J gene lost 3 bases, with 15 bases spanning the gap. The CDR3 loop reads CASSSGTSANQPQHF. The CDR3 bases are TGTGCCAGCAGCTCCGGGACTTCCGCCAATCAGCCCCAGCATTTT.

This clonotype has more than one count but fewer than ten. The V and J genes are TRBV12-3 or TRBV12-4 and TRBJ2-2; 9 bases agree with TRBD2. Trimming cost V 4 bases and J 5 bases; bases outside gene matches: 11. This CDR3 is 17 amino acids long. The CDR3 sequence: CASSSVAGAPGTGELFF. The CDR3 coding sequence is TGTGCCAGCAGTTCCGTAGCGGGAGCCCCGGGGACCGGGGAGCTGTTTTTT.

The chain couples TRBV6-6 to TRBJ2-7, with a weak D call TRBD2 (5 bases). Germline lookup yields CDR1 MNHNY and CDR2 SVGAGI (reference sequence). V dropped 0 bases and J dropped 3 bases, with 9 bases sitting between them. The CDR3 has 14 residues. The CDR3 bases are TGTGCCAGCAGTTACTCCCTCAGCGGCTACGAGCAGTACTTC. It translates to CASSYSLSGYEQYF.

The chain recombines TRBV9 with TRBJ1-5, with TRBD1 matching over 11 bases. Matching the DNA end better, TRBJ2-3 makes the J call doubtful. Germline CDR1 SGDLS, CDR2 YYNGEE. This CDR3 region has 14 residues. For the CDR3, the DNA is TGTGCCAGCAGCGTAGGGACAGGGGGCCAGCCCCAGTATTTT. Translating it yields CASSVGTGGQPQYF.

This clonotype was observed a few times. The chain couples TRBV2 to TRBJ1-1; no clear D. This CDR3 has 10 residues. Germline V lookup: CDR1 SNHLY, CDR2 FYNNEI. V was pared by 7 bases and J by 6 bases, with 6 bases between. This CDR3 reads CASIGPEAFF. CDR3 DNA: TGTGCCAGCATTGGACCTGAAGCTTTCTTT.

This clonotype was seen ten or more times. The chain joins TRBV29-1 to TRBJ1-5, with 8 nucleotides matching TRBD1. This CDR3 has 13 amino acids. The V segment lost 6 bases and the J segment 6 bases; nucleotides outside the gene matches: 7. Germline CDR1 reads SQVTM; CDR2 reads ANQGSEA. This CDR3 reads CSVQQGDSQPQHF. CDR3 DNA: TGCAGCGTGCAACAGGGGGACAGTCAGCCCCAGCATTTT.

Many counts were recorded for this clonotype. V and J are TRBV6-5 and TRBJ2-7, with a possible D match to TRBD1 (5 bases). The V gene lost 8 bases and the J gene lost 2 bases, with 10 bases spanning the gap. This CDR3 region has 12 residues. Germline loops: CDR1 MNHEY, CDR2 SVGAGI. CDR3 DNA: TGTGCCAGCGGCGACAGAACCTACGAGCAGTACTTC. Its protein product is CASGDRTYEQYF.

The chain uses TRBV7-9 and TRBJ1-1; D is undetermined. CDR3 length: 11 amino acids. Germline V gene sequence: CDR1 SEHNR, CDR2 FQNEAQ (reference sequence). V was trimmed by 6 bases and J by 6 bases, leaving 8 bases between them. The DNA of the CDR3 is TGTGCCAGCAGATCGGGAGCTGAAGCTTTCTTT. Translated: CASRSGAEAFF.

The table lists this clonotype with a few counts. The germline gene is not matched at one end of the junction; a read error may be the cause. This chain links TRBV10-2 with TRBJ1-1; 7 bases are a match to TRBD1. This CDR3 has 14 residues. Per the germline V gene, CDR1 is WSHSY and CDR2 is SAAADI. CDR3 region: CASRGQRLNTEAFF. CDR3 sequence (DNA): TGTGCCAGCAGGGGACAGAGATTGAACACTGAAGCTTTCTTT.

This clonotype was seen just once. The J gene is TRBJ1-5, the V gene TRBV19; D is unresolved. The ends were cut back, 1 base at V and 11 bases at J, with 27 bases in the middle. The CDR3 covers 18 residues. CDR1 is LNHDA, CDR2 SQIVND, per germline (reference sequence). The CDR3 DNA follows: TGTGCCAGTAGTATAGGCAAGTTGGAGGGCGGTCAATTTGAGACCCAGCATTTT. Residues: CASSIGKLEGGQFETQHF.